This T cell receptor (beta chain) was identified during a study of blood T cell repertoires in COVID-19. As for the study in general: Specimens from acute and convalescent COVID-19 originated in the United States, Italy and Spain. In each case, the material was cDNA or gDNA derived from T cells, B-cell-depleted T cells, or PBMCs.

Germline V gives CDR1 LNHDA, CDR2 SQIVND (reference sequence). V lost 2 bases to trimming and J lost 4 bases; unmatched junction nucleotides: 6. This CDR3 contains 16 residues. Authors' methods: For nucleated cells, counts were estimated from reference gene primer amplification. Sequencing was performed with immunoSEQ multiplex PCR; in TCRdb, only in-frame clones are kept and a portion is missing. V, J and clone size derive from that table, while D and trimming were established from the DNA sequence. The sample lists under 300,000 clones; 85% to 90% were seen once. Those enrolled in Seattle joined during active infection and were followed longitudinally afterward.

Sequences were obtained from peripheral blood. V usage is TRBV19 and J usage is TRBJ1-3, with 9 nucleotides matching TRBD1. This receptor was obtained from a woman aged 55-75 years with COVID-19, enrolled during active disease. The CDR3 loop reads CASSIRTGDFGNTIYF. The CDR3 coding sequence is TGTGCCAGTAGTATAAGGACAGGGGACTTCGGAAACACCATATATTTT.